These 25 T cell receptor beta chains were all obtained from the same sample, sequenced in a study of CD8 T cells in Susac syndrome. After extraction with the RNeasy kit, about 0.5 to 1 ug of the RNA was reverse transcribed using random hexamers. TCRdb re-derived calls from the immunoSEQ multiplex PCR reads in MiXCR, one entry per CDR3 protein. The table shows approximately 120,000 distinct CDR3 sequences, with approximately 95% occurring only once. The sequenced sample consisted of CD8+ T cells from PBMCs. The receptors originated from a human donor with multiple sclerosis.

The chain joins TRBV6-1 to TRBJ1-1; D remains ambiguous. The CDR3 is 12 residues long. V lost 3 bases and J 0 bases, leaving 2 bases between the germline ends. CDR1 and CDR2 from the germline V gene are MNHNS and SASEGT. CDR3 loop: CASSEVNTEAFF. Here the CDR3 DNA reads TGTGCCAGCAGTGAGGTGAACACTGAAGCTTTCTTT.

A single count supports this clonotype. The rearrangement joins TRBV5-1 to TRBJ1-4; D is ambiguous. The CDR3 runs 16 residues. CDR1 is SGHRS, CDR2 YFSETQ, per germline. V was shortened by 0 bases and J by 5 bases, with 14 bases between the two germline ends. DNA for the CDR3: TGCGCCAGCAGCTTGGGTGCAGAAGCCCTGAATGAAAAACTGTTTTTT. Translated: CASSLGAEALNEKLFF.

Comments on this clonotype: One junction end does not reproduce the germline sequence, and a read error may be involved. This chain joins TRBV6-5 and TRBJ2-7; 9 bases are shared with TRBD2. This CDR3 is built from 15 residues. The germline V gene has CDR1 MNHEY and CDR2 SVGAGI. The CDR3 spells CASSRSGGPSYDQYF. The CDR3 bases are TGTGCCAGCAGCCGAAGCGGGGGGCCTTCCTACGACCAGTACTTC.

This chain uses TRBV9 with TRBJ1-4; 9 positions match TRBD1. The V and J ends lost 4 bases and 6 bases, in that order; junction bases with no gene match: 4. There are 14 residues in the CDR3. Germline CDR1 is SGDLS and CDR2 is YYNGEE. The CDR3 loop is CASSTQGAHEKLFF. In DNA, the CDR3 is TGTGCCAGCAGCACACAGGGGGCGCATGAAAAACTGTTTTTT.

This clonotype was observed once. The gene calls are TRBV4-2 and TRBJ1-1; a possible D gene is TRBD1 (6 bases). CDR3 length: 15 amino acids. Trimming cost V 3 bases and J 2 bases, with 13 bases left between them. Germline CDR1 and CDR2: LGHNA and YNFKEQ. This CDR3 is CASSQSGGQNTEAFF. CDR3 nucleotides: TGTGCCAGCAGCCAGTCCGGGGGACAAAACACTGAAGCTTTCTTT.

This sequence joins TRBV3-1 and TRBJ1-4; a possible D gene is TRBD1 (5 bases). The CDR3 has 14 amino acids. The germline CDR1 and CDR2 sequences are LGHDT and YNNKEL (reference sequence). Trimming pared 5 bases from V and 8 bases from J, leaving 15 bases between. In DNA form, the CDR3 reads TGTGCCAGCAGCGCAGACAGACTTAACGAAAAACTGTTTTTT. Translated, it gives CASSADRLNEKLFF.

The rearrangement links TRBV6-4 to TRBJ2-3; TRBD1 aligns across 11 bases. The V gene end was trimmed by 4 bases and the J gene end by 4 bases; junction bases not matched to a gene: 4. This CDR3 has 15 amino acids. Germline lookup yields CDR1 MRHNA and CDR2 SNTAGT. The CDR3: CASSGGQGASDTQYF. DNA of the CDR3: TGTGCCAGCAGTGGCGGACAGGGGGCTTCAGATACGCAGTATTTT.

CDR3 loop: CATRIGTEAFF. As DNA, the CDR3 is TGTGCCACCAGGATAGGCACTGAAGCTTTCTTT. V is TRBV27 and J is TRBJ1-1; D ambiguous. Germline V gene data show CDR1 as MNHEY and CDR2 as SMNVEV (reference sequence). V dropped 10 bases and J dropped 4 bases, with 10 bases sitting between them. The CDR3 is 11 residues long.

The rearrangement uses TRBV5-1 and TRBJ1-3; no clear D. V was trimmed by 0 bases and J by 2 bases, leaving 18 bases between them. The CDR3 sequence is 18 residues long. Germline lookup yields CDR1 SGHRS and CDR2 YFSETQ. DNA for the CDR3: TGCGCCAGCAGCTTGGAGGAGAGGAGAGCATCCCCTGGAAACACCATATATTTT. Translation: CASSLEERRASPGNTIYF. Using reference TRBV5-1 and TRBJ1-3 for the parts outside the CDR3, the full variable domain is KAGVTQTPRYLIKTRGQQVTLSCSPISGHRSVSWYQQTPGQGLQFLFEYFSETQRNKGNFPGRFSGRQFSNSRSEMNVSTLELGDSALYLCASSLEERRASPGNTIYFGEGSWLTVV.

The CDR3 sequence: CASSTGTGAAGYTF. In nucleotides, the CDR3 is TGTGCCAGTAGCACCGGGACAGGGGCGGCTGGCTACACCTTC. The rearrangement uses TRBV19 and TRBJ1-2; the match to TRBD1 covers 10 bases. CDR3 size: 14 residues. CDR1 LNHDA and CDR2 SQIVND come from the germline V gene (reference sequence). With V trimmed by 6 bases and J by 7 bases, 8 bases remained unmatched. The full variable domain, rest sourced from reference TRBV19 and TRBJ1-2, is DGGITQSPKYLFRKEGQNVTLSCEQNLNHDAMYWYRQDPGQGLRLIYYSQIVNDFQKGDIAEGYSVSREKKESFPLTVTSAQKNPTAFYLCASSTGTGAAGYTFGSGTRLTVV.

V and J are TRBV7-3 and TRBJ1-6; 8 positions match TRBD1. The CDR3 has 15 residues. Trimming took 4 bases from V and 9 from J; bases not matched to a gene: 8. Germline CDR1 reads SGHTA; CDR2 reads FQGTGA. The CDR3 DNA follows: TGTGCCAGCAGCTCACGGACAGGGTCGAGTTCACCCCTCCACTTT. Protein: CASSSRTGSSSPLHF.

DNA for the CDR3: TGTGCCACCGCAACTAGCGGGAGAGAGCAGTACGTC. Amino acids: CATATSGREQYV. V is TRBV10-3 and J is TRBJ2-7; TRBD2 aligns across 11 bases. There are 12 residues in the CDR3. The germline CDR1 and CDR2 sequences are ENHRY and SYGVKD. Trimming took 10 bases from V and 7 from J; bases not matched to a gene: 6.

The chain links TRBV5-6 to TRBJ2-2; 10 bases agree with TRBD1. The V gene end was trimmed by 4 bases and the J gene end by 3 bases; junction bases not matched to a gene: 9. The germline gives CDR1 SGHDT, CDR2 YYEEEE. The CDR3 length is 17 residues. The CDR3 coding sequence is TGTGCCAGCAGCCCAGTACCGGGACAGGGGTACACCGGGGAGCTGTTTTTT. This encodes CASSPVPGQGYTGELFF.

The chain links TRBV29-1 to TRBJ2-1, with TRBD2 identical over 14 bases. The CDR3 totals 17 residues. V lost 1 base and J lost 2; bases outside the gene matches: 4. The germline V gene has CDR1 SQVTM and CDR2 ANQGSEA. The CDR3 region is CSVEGTSGRIAYNEQFF. In DNA form, the CDR3 reads TGCAGCGTTGAAGGGACTAGCGGGAGGATCGCCTACAATGAGCAGTTCTTC.

V usage is TRBV11-2 and J usage is TRBJ2-5; D remains ambiguous. The germline V gene encodes CDR1 SGHAT and CDR2 FQNNGV. Trimming left V 3 bases short and J 2 bases short, with 10 bases between. There are 14 residues in the CDR3. CDR3 sequence reads: CASSFRPEQETQYF. The CDR3 DNA follows: TGTGCCAGCAGCTTTCGGCCCGAGCAAGAGACCCAGTACTTC.

This clonotype was recorded only once. The rearrangement uses TRBV4-1 and TRBJ2-7; perhaps TRBD2 as D (6 bases). This CDR3 spans 15 amino acids. In germline, CDR1 is MGHRA, CDR2 YSYEKL. V lost 3 bases and J 1 base, leaving 13 bases between the germline ends. The CDR3 protein is CASSQGRDSSYEQYF. The CDR3 region has the DNA TGCGCCAGCAGCCAGGGCCGGGACTCGTCCTACGAGCAGTACTTC.

The chain carries TRBV2 and TRBJ2-3; 9 bases are a match to TRBD2. CDR1 and CDR2 from the germline V gene are SNHLY and FYNNEI. Unmatched junction bases numbered 14, after V lost 6 bases and J lost 4 bases. The CDR3 extends over 17 amino acids. Written as DNA, the CDR3 is TGTGCCAGCAGCGCCCAGGGGCGGGGGGGGAGTGCAGATACGCAGTATTTT. It is translated as CASSAQGRGGSADTQYF.

The J gene is TRBJ2-7, the V gene TRBV5-1; 7 nucleotides agree with TRBD1. The V segment lost 2 bases and the J segment 6 bases; nucleotides outside the gene matches: 8. Germline values: CDR1 SGHRS, CDR2 YFSETQ. The CDR3 extends over 14 amino acids. For the CDR3, the DNA is TGCGCCAGCAGCTTAGGGAGACAGGGCACCGAGCAGTACTTC. This codes for CASSLGRQGTEQYF.

The chain joins TRBV20-1 to TRBJ2-7; possibly TRBD2 for D (5 bases). The CDR3 runs to 15 residues. Germline CDR1 and CDR2: DFQATT and SNEGSKA (reference sequence). V lost 1 base and J lost 0, with 13 bases in between. CDR3 loop: CSARGGPRSSYEQYF. As DNA, the CDR3 is TGCAGTGCTAGAGGCGGGCCAAGGAGCTCCTACGAGCAGTACTTC.

The chain employs TRBV6-2 or TRBV6-3 and TRBJ1-1; 8 bases are a match to TRBD1. The CDR3 loop spans 12 amino acids. Germline CDR1 and CDR2: MNHEY and SVGEGT. Trimming took 5 bases from V and 11 from J; bases not matched to a gene: 7. The CDR3 loop is CASSDPDRDAFF. In nucleotides, the CDR3 is TGTGCCAGCAGTGACCCGGACAGGGACGCTTTCTTT.

The V call is TRBV6-2 or TRBV6-3, the J call TRBJ2-7, with TRBD1 matching 8 bases. V gave up 4 bases and J gave up 3 bases; unmatched junction bases: 8. CDR1 is MNHEY and CDR2 is SVGEGT in the germline V gene. The CDR3 has 15 amino acids. CDR3 DNA: TGTGCCAGCAGTTCCTCGGGACAGGCGTACTACGAGCAGTACTTC. This encodes CASSSSGQAYYEQYF.

This rearrangement joins TRBV2 to TRBJ2-1; 11 bases fit TRBD2. The V segment lost 5 bases and the J segment 8 bases; nucleotides outside the gene matches: 8. Germline V gives CDR1 SNHLY, CDR2 FYNNEI. The CDR3 length is 15 residues. CDR3 DNA: TGTGCCAGCAGTAGTACTAGCGGGAGCGGCGATGAGCAGTTCTTC. Translating gives CASSSTSGSGDEQFF.

The chain has TRBV28 and TRBJ2-5; TRBD1 aligns across 7 bases. The germline gives CDR1 MDHEN, CDR2 SYDVKM. The CDR3 loop spans 16 amino acids. The V segment lost 5 bases and the J segment 5 bases; nucleotides outside the gene matches: 14. This chain's CDR3 is CASSPGDRLSWETQYF. The CDR3 nucleotides read TGTGCCAGCAGTCCCGGGGACAGACTTTCCTGGGAGACCCAGTACTTC.

The chain employs TRBV5-6 and TRBJ2-2; 7 positions agree with TRBD2. Germline lookup yields CDR1 SGHDT and CDR2 YYEEEE. Trimming at V came to 4 bases and at J to 1 base, leaving 4 bases not matched to a gene. The CDR3 runs 15 residues. DNA of the CDR3: TGTGCCAGCAGCCCTCGGGGGGTGAACACCGGGGAGCTGTTTTTT. Amino acids: CASSPRGVNTGELFF.

V is TRBV6-6 and J is TRBJ2-3; TRBD1 or TRBD2 may be the D gene (6 bases each). The CDR3 is 12 residues long. Germline V gene data show CDR1 as MNHNY and CDR2 as SVGAGI (reference sequence). Trimming left V 5 bases short and J 6 bases short, with 9 bases between. The CDR3 here is CASSGGPDTQYF. In nucleotides, the CDR3 is TGTGCCAGCAGTGGGGGGCCGGATACGCAGTATTTT.